The entry below gives a single TCR beta chain sequence along with its context. This clone was counted a few times. Its antigen is unknown. The sample holds no much larger clone one base away, and base qualities are not on file. Counted from cysteine to phenylalanine, this CDR3 has 11 amino acids. The kept DNA is CDR3 alone, 33 bases in frame from the first base. The sample belongs to a study of T cell responses to AZD1222 COVID-19 vaccine (dated by TCRdb to the early 2020s). With respect to the entire study: AZD1222 recipients whose second dose came at about 4 weeks and those whose second dose came at about 12 weeks were combined into one group, since spike-specific TCR depth and breadth did not differ between the two schedules. A total of just over 230 trial participants underwent TCR sequencing, of whom approximately 210 received two doses of AZD1222 and about 25 received two doses of the MenACWY control vaccine. Trial participants were enrolled by age into subgroups of 18-55, 56-69 and 70-plus years, and 148, 28 and 57 TCR-sequenced participants, respectively, were included in these subgroups. The paper as a whole reports these results and caveats: The 56-69-year group was small, and its depth increase did not reach significance, likely because of low power. Because no day 14 peak-response samples were available, repertoires were characterized only after the peak T cell response. Conclusions about previously exposed vaccinees are limited because only a handful of AZD1222 recipients were SARS-CoV-2 seropositive at baseline. The vaccine-associated CD4 TCRs covered the entire spike protein, and the dominant responses fell in regions 160-218 and 743-854. Epitopes outside the regions mutated in the B.1.351 and B.1.1.7 variants were reportedly recognized by nearly half of the unique spike-specific TCRs. Participants were mostly white British and included more females than males, and it was suggested by the authors that clonal diversity may have been underestimated. Spike-specific TCR breadth and depth rose significantly after two AZD1222 doses compared with day 0 and with MenACWY recipients.

The CDR3 regions of human TCRbeta chains were subjected to immunosequencing. Per the original workflow: TCRs in the repertoires were compared against a reference library of SARS-CoV-2-specific TCRs that had been generated with the MIRA antigen-specificity platform. Breadth was defined as the fraction of unique TCRs that were SARS-CoV-2-associated, and depth was defined as the fraction of total T cells that were SARS-CoV-2-associated. Using the MIRA data, each spike-specific TCR was assigned both to the spike region to which the TCR was reactive and to a CD4 or CD8 class. Log10-transformed breadth and depth values were compared by one-way ANOVA with Sidak's multiple comparisons tests. TCRdb limited this immuneACCESS table to in-frame rearrangements with V and J called. A share of clones is missing; checked studies link under half to unresolved V genes, and the rest is unexplained. V and J calls and clone size follow that table, whereas D and trimming were derived from the DNA. Within this sample are about 160,000 clones, with roughly nine tenths of them counted one time only. Clones ranked in the top ten supply around 4.9% of the sample.

This specimen's time point label, interpreted: baseline before first vaccination. Vaccinee samples were obtained from the UK trials COV001 and COV002, which included a single-blind randomized controlled phase 2/3 trial of AZD1222 (ChAdOx1 nCoV-19) in healthy adults. For TCRbeta chain sequencing, PBMC samples were collected from trial participants at day 0 and at day 28 after the second dose. Here the chain combines TRBV21-1 and TRBJ2-5. TRBV21-1 counts as a pseudogene. The sequence was obtained from an adult in good health. The material was peripheral blood, obtained on day 0 of AZD1222 vaccination. The CDR3 protein: CASSKGCDQYF. The bases are TGTGCCAGCAGCAAGGGGTGCGACCAGTACTTC.